The rows below give T cell receptor beta chains drawn from one sample of a study of technical replicates of blood from several donors. The protocol was immunoSEQ multiplex PCR, while the TCRdb copy is restricted to in-frame clones and leaves out a portion. The table shows around 80,000 clones, with less than 95% occurring only once. Specimen: T cells isolated from PBMCs. These receptors came from a human donor in good health. Both conserved end residues are part of each CDR3. The D gene is left open where the match is weak. Size is omitted from some rows. Given values are once, few, many or a class for expanded clones.

>15|once|.|TRBV15|TRBJ1-4
CATSRDFGGTEKLFF
TGTGCCACCAGCAGAGATTTCGGGGGAACGGAAAAACTGTTTTTT
>13|few|TRBD2|TRBV10-3|TRBJ2-7
CATGTSGSNEQYF
TGTGCCACCGGGACTAGCGGGAGTAACGAGCAGTACTTC
>17|.|TRBD1|TRBV4-1|TRBJ2-1
CASRQVSGTGGKDEQFF
TGCGCCAGCAGACAAGTTTCCGGGACAGGGGGGAAGGATGAGCAGTTCTTC
>14|.|.|TRBV6-6|TRBJ2-6
CASSYRAGANVLTF
TGTGCCAGCAGTTACCGGGCTGGGGCCAACGTCCTGACTTTC
>11|few|TRBD1|TRBV6-6|TRBJ1-1
CATGTATEAFF
TGTGCCACCGGGACAGCTACTGAAGCTTTCTTT
>15|.|.|TRBV7-7|TRBJ2-5
CASSPGTSNQETQYF
TGTGCCAGCAGCCCGGGGACATCCAATCAAGAGACCCAGTACTTC
>14|once|.|TRBV7-9|TRBJ2-5
CASSLTELQETQYF
TGTGCCAGCAGCTTAACAGAGTTACAAGAGACCCAGTACTTC
>16|.|.|TRBV2|TRBJ2-5
CASTPNPYRAEETQYF
TGTGCCAGCACGCCGAACCCGTACCGCGCGGAGGAGACCCAGTACTTC
>18|.|TRBD2|TRBV5-1|TRBJ2-7
CASSPWDASGRASSEQYF
TGCGCCAGCAGCCCCTGGGACGCTAGCGGGAGGGCCTCCAGCGAGCAGTACTTC
>15|.|TRBD1|TRBV28|TRBJ2-7
CASSLLTGDPYEQYF
TGTGCCAGCAGTTTACTGACAGGGGATCCCTACGAGCAGTACTTC
>11|.|.|TRBV29-1|TRBJ2-7
CSVSRSYEQYF
TGCAGCGTCAGTCGTTCCTACGAGCAGTACTTC
>15|once|.|TRBV7-8|TRBJ1-4
CASSLVGSNNEKLFF
TGTGCCAGCAGCTTAGTGGGCTCAAACAATGAAAAACTGTTTTTT
>16|once|TRBD2|TRBV11-2|TRBJ2-3
CASSSGLAGGEDTQYF
TGTGCCAGCAGCTCCGGACTAGCGGGAGGAGAAGATACGCAGTATTTT
>14|.|.|TRBV7-7|TRBJ2-7
CASSPGVGSYEQYF
TGTGCTAGCAGCCCAGGGGTCGGGTCCTACGAGCAGTACTTC
>16|.|TRBD2|TRBV9|TRBJ2-1
CASSARLAGVYNEQFF
TGTGCCAGCAGCGCTAGACTAGCGGGAGTCTACAATGAGCAGTTCTTC
>14|.|.|TRBV6-1|TRBJ1-2
CASSDGGPPYGYTF
TGTGCCAGCAGCGACGGGGGACCCCCCTATGGCTACACCTTC
>14|once|TRBD2|TRBV28|TRBJ2-1
CASSLTSGYNEQFF
TGTGCCAGCAGTTTGACTAGCGGGTACAATGAGCAGTTCTTC
>14|.|.|TRBV6-5|TRBJ2-7
CASSTTGDSYEQYF
TGTGCCAGCAGTACGACAGGTGATTCCTACGAGCAGTACTTC
>14|.|.|TRBV6-5|TRBJ2-7
CASMGGKNTYEQYF
TGTGCCAGCATGGGCGGGAAGAACACCTACGAGCAGTACTTC
>14|few|.|TRBV19|TRBJ1-5
CASTQWGGNQPQHF
TGTGCCAGTACCCAATGGGGGGGTAATCAGCCCCAGCATTTT
>13|.|.|TRBV29-1|TRBJ1-1
CSLEVTVNTEAFF
TGCAGCCTTGAGGTGACAGTGAACACTGAAGCTTTCTTT
>14|.|.|TRBV6-5|TRBJ2-2
CASSYGGYTGELFF
TGTGCCAGCAGTTACGGAGGGTACACCGGGGAGCTGTTTTTT
>15|.|.|TRBV28|TRBJ2-6
CASSLTGTGANVLTF
TGTGCCAGCAGTTTAACAGGTACTGGGGCCAACGTCCTGACTTTC
>15|.|.|TRBV14|TRBJ1-4
CASSQDRQVGEKLFF
TGTGCCAGCAGCCAAGACCGCCAAGTCGGTGAAAAACTGTTTTTT
>13|.|TRBD1|TRBV25-1|TRBJ2-7
CASAGTDSYEQYF
TGTGCCAGCGCCGGGACAGATTCCTACGAGCAGTACTTC
>15|.|.|TRBV7-9|TRBJ1-2
CASSSFPTVGYGYTF
TGTGCCAGCAGCTCCTTCCCGACAGTTGGCTATGGCTACACCTTC
>16|.|TRBD1|TRBV27|TRBJ1-3
CASSLFGRGSGNTIYF
TGTGCCAGCAGTTTATTCGGCAGGGGGAGTGGAAACACCATATATTTT
>17|.|TRBD2|TRBV5-1|TRBJ2-3
CASSLVLTSIDTDTQYF
TGCGCCAGCAGCTTGGTCTTGACTAGCATAGACACAGATACGCAGTATTTT
>16|.|TRBD2|TRBV19|TRBJ2-1
CASSIVASGIFNEQFF
TGTGCCAGTAGTATAGTGGCAAGCGGGATCTTCAATGAGCAGTTCTTC
>14|.|TRBD1|TRBV6-6|TRBJ1-5
CASSRETGGQPQHF
TGTGCCAGCAGCAGAGAGACAGGGGGTCAGCCCCAGCATTTT
>13|.|.|TRBV19|TRBJ2-7
CASSWTASYEQYF
TGTGCCAGTAGTTGGACAGCTTCCTACGAGCAGTACTTC
>11|few|.|TRBV2|TRBJ1-1
CASAMNTEAFF
TGTGCCAGTGCTATGAACACTGAAGCTTTCTTT
>16|.|.|TRBV12-5|TRBJ1-3
CASGLDNGGAGNTIYF
TGTGCTAGTGGTCTAGATAATGGGGGGGCCGGAAACACCATATATTTT
>17|.|.|TRBV7-9|TRBJ2-5
CASSLATNWAGQETQYF
TGTGCCAGCAGCTTAGCTACAAACTGGGCGGGACAAGAGACCCAGTACTTC
>15|.|TRBD1|TRBV5-5|TRBJ1-5
CASSLRDSPNQPQHF
TGTGCCAGCAGCTTGAGGGACAGCCCAAATCAGCCCCAGCATTTT
>16|.|.|TRBV11-2|TRBJ2-4
CASSFGGVLAKNIQYF
TGTGCCAGCAGCTTCGGCGGGGTACTAGCCAAAAACATTCAGTACTTC
>16|.|.|TRBV6-6|TRBJ1-1
CASSYSVRQGSTEAFF
TGTGCCAGCAGTTACTCGGTTAGGCAGGGGAGCACTGAAGCTTTCTTT
>12|.|.|TRBV5-1|TRBJ2-1
CASSYTSNEQFF
TGCGCCAGCAGCTACACTAGCAATGAGCAGTTCTTC
>16|.|.|TRBV18|TRBJ1-5
CASSPQGGGVNQPQHF
TGTGCCAGCTCACCACAGGGTGGCGGGGTAAATCAGCCCCAGCATTTT
>15|.|.|TRBV5-1|TRBJ2-7
CASSLSGDPRFEQYF
TGCGCCAGCAGCTTGAGCGGAGACCCGAGATTCGAGCAGTACTTC
>20|once|TRBD2|TRBV14|TRBJ2-7
CASSQVSGTSGIDGWYEQYF
TGTGCCAGCAGCCAAGTGTCCGGGACTAGCGGGATAGACGGTTGGTACGAGCAGTACTTC
>15|.|.|TRBV7-9|TRBJ2-3
CASSLTGRFSDTQYF
TGTGCCAGCAGCTTAACCGGGAGATTCAGCGATACGCAGTATTTT
>15|.|.|TRBV7-3|TRBJ2-2
CASSPYIGSTGELFF
TGTGCCAGCAGCCCTTACATAGGGAGCACCGGGGAGCTGTTTTTT
>14|.|.|TRBV11-2|TRBJ2-2
CASSQALSTGELFF
TGTGCCAGCAGCCAAGCACTATCCACCGGGGAGCTGTTTTTT
>14|.|.|TRBV13|TRBJ2-7
CASSLSGVGYEQYF
TGTGCCAGCAGCTTATCCGGGGTTGGTTATGAGCAGTACTTC
>11|.|.|TRBV6-5|TRBJ2-7
CASSDSYEQYF
TGTGCCAGCAGTGACAGCTACGAGCAGTACTTC
>15|once|.|TRBV7-2|TRBJ2-3
CASSPGLGLTDTQYF
TGTGCCAGCAGCCCCGGACTCGGCCTCACAGATACGCAGTATTTT
>11|.|.|TRBV15|TRBJ1-1
CATSFAGEAFF
TGTGCCACCAGCTTCGCAGGGGAAGCTTTCTTT
>13|.|TRBD1|TRBV29-1|TRBJ2-5
CSLRRQGEQTQYF
TGCAGCCTCCGACGACAGGGGGAACAGACCCAGTACTTC
>11|.|.|TRBV6-5|TRBJ2-1
CASSYGSEQFF
TGTGCCAGCAGTTACGGGAGTGAGCAGTTCTTC
>17|.|.|TRBV7-6|TRBJ2-3
CASSLEQAGRGPYTQYF
TGTGCCAGCAGCTTAGAACAAGCGGGCCGTGGCCCTTATACGCAGTATTTT
>17|.|.|TRBV5-6|TRBJ1-1
CASIQMAAGLSNTEAFF
TGTGCCAGCATTCAAATGGCGGCAGGGCTTTCGAACACTGAAGCTTTCTTT
>13|.|TRBD1|TRBV19|TRBJ1-1
CASSPDRETEAFF
TGTGCCAGTAGCCCAGACAGGGAGACTGAAGCTTTCTTT
>15|once|TRBD1|TRBV6-5|TRBJ1-1
CASSPGTGFGTEAFF
TGTGCCAGCAGTCCCGGGACAGGGTTTGGGACTGAAGCTTTCTTT
>12|.|TRBD2|TRBV19|TRBJ2-1
CASRGAGDEQFF
TGTGCCAGTAGAGGAGCGGGAGATGAGCAGTTCTTC
>16|.|TRBD2|TRBV4-3|TRBJ2-1
CASSQDWLADYNEQFF
TGCGCCAGCAGCCAAGATTGGCTAGCGGATTACAATGAGCAGTTCTTC
>16|.|TRBD1|TRBV7-2|TRBJ2-7
CASSLLDGTAVDEQYF
TGTGCCAGCAGCTTATTGGACGGGACAGCGGTGGACGAGCAGTACTTC
>17|.|TRBD1|TRBV6-1|TRBJ1-1
CASSDLLRTGVGAEAFF
TGTGCCAGCAGTGACCTTTTAAGGACAGGGGTTGGGGCTGAAGCTTTCTTT
>15|.|.|TRBV6-5|TRBJ2-1
CASSYGAPTLDEQFF
TGTGCCAGCAGTTATGGGGCGCCTACTCTCGATGAGCAGTTCTTC
>12|.|.|TRBV7-9|TRBJ2-1
CASSPQAHEQFF
TGTGCCAGCAGTCCACAGGCCCATGAGCAGTTCTTC